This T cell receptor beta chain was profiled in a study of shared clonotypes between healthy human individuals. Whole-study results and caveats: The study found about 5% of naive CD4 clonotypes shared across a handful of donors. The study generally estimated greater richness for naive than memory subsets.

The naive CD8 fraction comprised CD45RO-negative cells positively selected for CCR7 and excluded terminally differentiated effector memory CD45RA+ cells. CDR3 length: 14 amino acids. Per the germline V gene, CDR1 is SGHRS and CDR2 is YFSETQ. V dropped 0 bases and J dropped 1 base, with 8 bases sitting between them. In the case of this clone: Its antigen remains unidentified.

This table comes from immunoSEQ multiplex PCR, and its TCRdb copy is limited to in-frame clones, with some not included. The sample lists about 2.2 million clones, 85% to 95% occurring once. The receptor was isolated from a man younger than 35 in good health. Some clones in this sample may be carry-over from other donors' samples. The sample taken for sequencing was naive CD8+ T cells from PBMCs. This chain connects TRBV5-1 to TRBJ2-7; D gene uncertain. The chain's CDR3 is CASSLVPESYEQYF. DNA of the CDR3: TGCGCCAGCAGCTTGGTCCCGGAGTCCTACGAGCAGTACTTC.